This T cell receptor (beta chain) was sequenced in a study of regulatory T cells in long-lasting Graves disease. The time point: persistent/refractory GD, antithyroid drugs over 5 years with positive TRAb. Scientists built the TCR library using RNA that was extracted from PBMCs. CDR3-region Arm-PCR and iRepertoire HTBI primers produced the TCR beta libraries. TCRdb analysed the multiplex PCR reads with MiXCR anew, one entry per CDR3 protein. The sample has about 470,000 distinct CDR3 sequences; 20% to 25% are singletons. This clonotype occurred many times. The antigen is undetermined. Notes on the study in general: Thyroid tissue went unstudied; only peripheral blood was examined.

The CDR3 spans 15 residues. The trim removed 6 bases at V and 3 bases at J, leaving 5 bases unmatched. The germline V gene has CDR1 SGHTA and CDR2 FQGNSA. The clonotype comes from a female donor with Graves disease. The material sequenced was peripheral blood mononuclear cells (PBMCs), taken when the disease was refractory, from a patient treated with antithyroid drugs. V usage is TRBV7-2 and J usage is TRBJ2-2; 9 nucleotides align to TRBD1. Here the CDR3 DNA reads TGTGCCAGCAGTCAACAGGGGGCAGACACCGGGGAGCTGTTTTTT. The encoded protein is CASSQQGADTGELFF.